Detailed here is one T cell receptor beta chain. The antigen remains unidentified. A second PCR, run for roughly 6 to 11 cycles, used a sample-barcoded 5' primer plus a J-beta primer mix. A template-switch adaptor with 12 random nucleotides tagged each cDNA molecule. TCRdb analysed the 5' RACE reads with MiXCR anew, one entry per CDR3 protein. The sample lists approximately 1.5 million distinct CDR3 sequences; 34% were seen once. The data were obtained in a study of blood T cells in healthy people across ages. Study observations and caveats: Among T cells, TCR beta diversity per million cells dropped roughly linearly as age rose.

V lost 1 base to trimming and J lost 5 bases, with 16 bases between them. The CDR3 sequence is 16 residues long. Germline V gives CDR1 SGHRS, CDR2 YFSETQ. The TCR originated in a woman in her thirties in good health. Sequencing used blood. This chain links TRBV5-1 with TRBJ1-5, with D possibly being TRBD1 (6 bases). The CDR3 protein is CASSLTQGGLHQPQHF. The CDR3 DNA sequence: TGCGCCAGCAGCTTGACACAGGGAGGGTTACATCAGCCCCAGCATTTT.